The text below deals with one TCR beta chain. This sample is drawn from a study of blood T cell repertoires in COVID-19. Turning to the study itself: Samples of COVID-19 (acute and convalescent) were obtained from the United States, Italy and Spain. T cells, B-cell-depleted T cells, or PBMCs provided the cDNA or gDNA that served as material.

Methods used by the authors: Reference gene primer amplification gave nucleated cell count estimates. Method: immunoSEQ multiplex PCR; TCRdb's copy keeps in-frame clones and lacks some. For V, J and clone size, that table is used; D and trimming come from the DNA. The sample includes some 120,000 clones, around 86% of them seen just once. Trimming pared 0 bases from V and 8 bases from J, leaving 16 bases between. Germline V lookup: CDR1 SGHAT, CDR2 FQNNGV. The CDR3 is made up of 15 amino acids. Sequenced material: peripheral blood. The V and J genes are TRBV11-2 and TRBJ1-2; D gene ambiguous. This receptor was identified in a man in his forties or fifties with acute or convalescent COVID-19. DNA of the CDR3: TGTGCCAGCAGCTTAGATCTGAGGGCCGGACGGGGCTACACCTTC. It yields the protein CASSLDLRAGRGYTF. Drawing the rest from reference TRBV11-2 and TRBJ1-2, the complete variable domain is EAGVAQSPRYKIIEKRQSVAFWCNPISGHATLYWYQQILGQGPKLLIQFQNNGVVDDSQLPKDRFSAERLKGVDSTLKIQPAKLEDSAVYLCASSLDLRAGRGYTFGSGTRLTVV.